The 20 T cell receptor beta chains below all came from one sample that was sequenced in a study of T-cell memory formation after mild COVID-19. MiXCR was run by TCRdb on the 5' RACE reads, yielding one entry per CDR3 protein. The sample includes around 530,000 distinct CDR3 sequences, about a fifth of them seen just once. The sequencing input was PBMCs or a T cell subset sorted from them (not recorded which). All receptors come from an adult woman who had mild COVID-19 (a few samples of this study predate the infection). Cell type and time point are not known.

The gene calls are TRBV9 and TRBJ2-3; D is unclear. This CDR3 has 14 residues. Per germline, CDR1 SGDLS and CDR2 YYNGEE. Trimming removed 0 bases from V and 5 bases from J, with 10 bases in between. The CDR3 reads CASSVDRWIDTQYF. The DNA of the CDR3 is TGTGCCAGCAGCGTAGATCGGTGGATAGATACGCAGTATTTT.

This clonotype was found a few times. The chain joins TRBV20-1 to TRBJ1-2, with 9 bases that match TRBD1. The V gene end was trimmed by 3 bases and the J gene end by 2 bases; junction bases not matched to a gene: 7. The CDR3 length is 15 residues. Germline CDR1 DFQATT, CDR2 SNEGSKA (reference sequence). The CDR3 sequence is CSARGGQGRNYGYTF. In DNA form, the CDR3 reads TGCAGTGCTAGGGGCGGACAGGGGAGGAACTATGGCTACACCTTC.

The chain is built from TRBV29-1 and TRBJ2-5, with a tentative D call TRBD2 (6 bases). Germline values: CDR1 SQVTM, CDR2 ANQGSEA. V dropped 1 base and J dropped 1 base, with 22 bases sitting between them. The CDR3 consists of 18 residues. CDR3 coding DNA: TGCAGCGTTGAAGGTCAGGGTATGTGGAGGGAGCGCCAAGAGACCCAGTACTTC. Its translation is CSVEGQGMWRERQETQYF.

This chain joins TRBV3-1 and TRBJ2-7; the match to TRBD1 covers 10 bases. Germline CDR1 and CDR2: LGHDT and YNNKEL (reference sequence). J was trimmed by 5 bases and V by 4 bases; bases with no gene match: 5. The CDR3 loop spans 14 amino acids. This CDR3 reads CASSPWGQGNEQYF. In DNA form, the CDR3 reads TGTGCCAGCAGCCCCTGGGGACAGGGGAACGAGCAGTACTTC.

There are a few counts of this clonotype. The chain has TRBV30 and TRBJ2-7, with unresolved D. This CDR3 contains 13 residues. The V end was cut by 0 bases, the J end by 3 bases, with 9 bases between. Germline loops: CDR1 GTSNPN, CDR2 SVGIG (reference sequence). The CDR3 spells CAWSVTASYEQYF. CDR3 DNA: TGTGCCTGGAGTGTCACAGCCAGCTACGAGCAGTACTTC.

DNA of the CDR3: TGCGCCAGCAGCTTCTGGACGGGAGGGAACACTGAAGCTTTCTTT. It codes for CASSFWTGGNTEAFF. The rearrangement links TRBV5-1 to TRBJ1-1; no clear D gene. CDR3 length: 15 residues. Germline CDR1 and CDR2: SGHRS and YFSETQ. V was clipped by 2 bases and J by 1 base, with 12 bases between them.

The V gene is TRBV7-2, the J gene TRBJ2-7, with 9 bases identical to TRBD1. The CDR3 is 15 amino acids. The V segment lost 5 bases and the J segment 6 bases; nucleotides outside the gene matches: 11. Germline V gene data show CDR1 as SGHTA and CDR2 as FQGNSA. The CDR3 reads CASSLKGQGNVEQYF. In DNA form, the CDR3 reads TGTGCCAGCAGCCTCAAGGGACAGGGAAACGTCGAGCAGTACTTC.

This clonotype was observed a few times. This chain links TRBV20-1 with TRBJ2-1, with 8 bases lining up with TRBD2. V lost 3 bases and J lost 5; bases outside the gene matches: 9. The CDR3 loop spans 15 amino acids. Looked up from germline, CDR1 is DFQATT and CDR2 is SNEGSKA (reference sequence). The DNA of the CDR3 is TGCAGTGCTAGCGCCCTGGCGGGAGGAAACAATGAGCAGTTCTTC. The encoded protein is CSASALAGGNNEQFF.

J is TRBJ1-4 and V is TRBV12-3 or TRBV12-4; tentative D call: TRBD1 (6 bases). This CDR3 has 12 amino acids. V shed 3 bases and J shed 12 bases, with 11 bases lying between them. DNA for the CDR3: TGTGCCAGCAGTTTGTCGGAGGGGGAACTGTTTTTT. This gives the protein CASSLSEGELFF.

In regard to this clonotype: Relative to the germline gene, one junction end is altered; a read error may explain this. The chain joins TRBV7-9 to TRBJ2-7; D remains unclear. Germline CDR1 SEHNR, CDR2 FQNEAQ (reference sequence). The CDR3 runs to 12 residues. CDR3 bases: TGTGACAGCAGCTTCGCAGAATACGAGCAGTACTTC. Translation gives CDSSFAEYEQYF. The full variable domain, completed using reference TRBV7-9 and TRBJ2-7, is DTGVSQNPRHKITKRGQNVTFRCDPISEHNRLYWYRQTLGQGPEFLTYFQNEAQLEKSRLLSDRFSAERPKGSFSTLEIQRTEQGDSAMYLCDSSFAEYEQYFGPGTRLTVT.

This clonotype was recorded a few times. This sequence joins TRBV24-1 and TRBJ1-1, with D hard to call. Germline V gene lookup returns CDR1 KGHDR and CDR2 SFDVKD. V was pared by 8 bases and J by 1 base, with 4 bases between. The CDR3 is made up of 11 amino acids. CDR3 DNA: TGTGCCACCAAGGGGAACACTGAAGCTTTCTTT. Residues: CATKGNTEAFF.

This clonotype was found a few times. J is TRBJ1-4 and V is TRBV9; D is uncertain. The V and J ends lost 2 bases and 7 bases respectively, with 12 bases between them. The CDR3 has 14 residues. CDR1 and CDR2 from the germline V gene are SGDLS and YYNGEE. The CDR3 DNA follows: TGTGCCAGCAGCGTCGAATCTTTGGGTGAAAAACTGTTTTTT. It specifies CASSVESLGEKLFF.

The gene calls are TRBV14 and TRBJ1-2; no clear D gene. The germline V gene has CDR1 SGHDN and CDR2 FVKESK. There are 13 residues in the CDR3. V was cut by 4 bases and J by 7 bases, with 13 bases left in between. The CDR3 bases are TGTGCCAGCAGCCCACTACCTGGCTTTGGCTACACCTTC. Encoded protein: CASSPLPGFGYTF.

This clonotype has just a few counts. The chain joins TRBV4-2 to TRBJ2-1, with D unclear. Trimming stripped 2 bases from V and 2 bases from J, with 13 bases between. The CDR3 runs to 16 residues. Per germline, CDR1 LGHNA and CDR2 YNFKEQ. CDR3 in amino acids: CASSQSSGVAYNEQFF. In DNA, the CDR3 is TGTGCCAGCAGCCAATCTTCAGGAGTTGCCTACAATGAGCAGTTCTTC.

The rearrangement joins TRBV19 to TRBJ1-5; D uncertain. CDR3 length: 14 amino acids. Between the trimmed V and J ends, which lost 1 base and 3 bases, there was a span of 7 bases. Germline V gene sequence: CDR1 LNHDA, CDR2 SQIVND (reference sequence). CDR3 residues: CASSIVALNQPQHF. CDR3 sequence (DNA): TGTGCCAGTAGTATAGTGGCACTCAATCAGCCCCAGCATTTT.

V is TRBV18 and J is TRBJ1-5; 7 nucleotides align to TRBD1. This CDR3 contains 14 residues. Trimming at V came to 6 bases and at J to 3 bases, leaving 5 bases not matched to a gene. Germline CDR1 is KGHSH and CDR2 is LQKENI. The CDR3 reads CASSPTGVNQPQHF. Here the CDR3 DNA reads TGTGCCAGCTCCCCCACAGGGGTCAATCAGCCCCAGCATTTT.

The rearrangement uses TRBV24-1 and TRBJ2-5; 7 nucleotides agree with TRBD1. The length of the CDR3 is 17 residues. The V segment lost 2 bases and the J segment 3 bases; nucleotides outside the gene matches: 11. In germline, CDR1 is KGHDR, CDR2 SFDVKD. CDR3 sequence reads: CATSDSRTGRTEETQYF. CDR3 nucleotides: TGTGCCACCAGTGATTCTAGGACAGGACGTACCGAAGAGACCCAGTACTTC.

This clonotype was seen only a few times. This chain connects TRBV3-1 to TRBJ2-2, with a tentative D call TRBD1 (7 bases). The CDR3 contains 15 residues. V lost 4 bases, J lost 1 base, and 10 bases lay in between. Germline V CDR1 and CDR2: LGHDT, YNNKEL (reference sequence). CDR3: CASSRQGGNTGELFF. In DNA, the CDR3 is TGTGCCAGCAGCCGCCAGGGGGGGAACACCGGGGAGCTGTTTTTT.

The CDR3 sequence is CASSQDYGTGAYEQYF. The CDR3 coding sequence is TGTGCCAGCAGCCAAGATTATGGGACAGGGGCCTACGAGCAGTACTTC. The chain has TRBV4-2 and TRBJ2-7, with 10 bases identical to TRBD1. V lost 0 bases to trimming and J lost 2 bases; unmatched junction nucleotides: 4. The germline gives CDR1 LGHNA, CDR2 YNFKEQ. This CDR3 is built from 16 residues.

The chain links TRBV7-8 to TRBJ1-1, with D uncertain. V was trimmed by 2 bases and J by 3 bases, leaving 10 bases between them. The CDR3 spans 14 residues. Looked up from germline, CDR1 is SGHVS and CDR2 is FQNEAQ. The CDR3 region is CASSLLQVYTEAFF. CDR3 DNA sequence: TGTGCCAGCAGCTTACTTCAAGTTTACACTGAAGCTTTCTTT.